The 17 T cell receptor beta chains given below trace back to one sample, sequenced in a study of radiation and T cells in renal cell carcinoma (dated by TCRdb to the early 2020s). According to the study, the label for this sample's time point signals: blood 4 weeks post-SBRT, at nephrectomy. This sample's treatment or condition label indicates: 15 Gy SBRT to primary tumor, nephrectomy 4 weeks later. The library was prepared using the immunoSEQ multiplex PCR assay. Held by TCRdb, this immuneACCESS table contains in-frame sequences only and omits some clones. Under half of the omission traces to an unresolved V gene where checked; the cause of the rest is unknown. The sample has 150,000 to 200,000 clones on record, about nine tenths of them singletons. 11% of the sample belongs to the ten largest clones. The material sequenced was blood, taken from a patient whose treatment included radiotherapy and nephrectomy. The receptors were gathered from a woman aged 45 to 65 with renal cell carcinoma.

The chain employs TRBV5-6 and TRBJ2-6, with 8 bases aligning to TRBD1. The CDR3 loop spans 16 amino acids. The ends lost 4 bases at V and 0 bases at J; junction bases unmatched: 3. The germline V gene has CDR1 SGHDT and CDR2 YYEEEE. CDR3 sequence reads: CASSLTGVSGANVLTF. The CDR3 coding sequence is TGTGCCAGCAGCCTGACAGGGGTCTCTGGGGCCAACGTCCTGACTTTC.

The chain links TRBV6-6 to TRBJ1-2, with a weak D call TRBD1 (6 bases). Germline CDR1 and CDR2: MNHNY and SVGAGI (reference sequence). The V end was cut by 6 bases, the J end by 4 bases, with 9 bases between. There are 12 residues in the CDR3. The CDR3 nucleotides read TGTGCCAGCAGAGGGGGGGCCTATGGCTACACCTTC. Amino acid sequence: CASRGGAYGYTF.

The chain recombines TRBV6-5 with TRBJ1-5; D may be TRBD1 (5 bases). The V gene lost 6 bases and the J gene lost 5 bases, with 14 bases spanning the gap. The CDR3 has 14 amino acids. Germline CDR1 and CDR2: MNHEY and SVGAGI. The CDR3 region has the DNA TGTGCCAGCAGGCAAACGGGACCTCATCAGCCCCAGCATTTT. As protein: CASRQTGPHQPQHF.

The V and J genes are TRBV2 and TRBJ2-6; the D is unclear. Germline V CDR1 and CDR2: SNHLY, FYNNEI. The V gene lost 7 bases and the J gene lost 0 bases, with 10 bases spanning the gap. The CDR3 runs 15 residues. CDR3 amino acids: CASNLDPSGANVLTF. DNA for the CDR3: TGTGCCAGCAACTTAGACCCCTCTGGGGCCAACGTCCTGACTTTC.

This chain joins TRBV4-3 and TRBJ1-4; D uncertain. V was pared by 1 base and J by 4 bases, with 10 bases between. This CDR3 is built from 15 residues. CDR1 and CDR2 (germline): LGHNA, YSLEER. The CDR3 loop reads CASSQGRSNNEKLFF. CDR3 nucleotide sequence: TGCGCCAGCAGCCAAGGGCGGAGTAATAATGAAAAACTGTTTTTT.

There are a few counts of this clone. J is TRBJ1-1 and V is TRBV19; perhaps TRBD1 as D (5 bases). The CDR3 covers 13 residues. Germline CDR1 reads LNHDA; CDR2 reads SQIVND (reference sequence). V shed 6 bases and J shed 5 bases, with 13 bases lying between them. CDR3 nucleotide sequence: TGTGCCAGTAGCCCAACGGGGGTTACTGAAGCTTTCTTT. It codes for CASSPTGVTEAFF.

The chain recombines TRBV6-5 with TRBJ2-7, with D possibly matching TRBD1 (6 bases). Trimming stripped 4 bases from V and 1 base from J, with 11 bases between. The CDR3 consists of 14 residues. The germline V gene encodes CDR1 MNHEY and CDR2 SVGAGI. Here the CDR3 reads CASSWTATSYEQYF. DNA of the CDR3: TGTGCCAGCAGTTGGACAGCAACTTCCTACGAGCAGTACTTC.

In its sample, this clone was seen once. The rearrangement joins TRBV18 to TRBJ2-1, with 7 bases identical to TRBD1. The ends lost 3 bases at V and 5 bases at J; junction bases unmatched: 7. From germline, CDR1 is KGHSH and CDR2 LQKENI. The CDR3 contains 15 residues. This CDR3 reads CASSPQIGQDNEQFF. CDR3 sequence (DNA): TGTGCCAGCTCACCGCAAATCGGACAGGACAATGAGCAGTTCTTC.

Points on this clone: At one of its ends the junction is not consistent with the germline gene, which may arise from a read error. The chain combines TRBV7-2 with TRBJ1-1; tentatively, D is TRBD1 (5 bases). The CDR3 sequence is 15 residues long. Germline CDR1 reads SGHTA; CDR2 reads FQGNSA. The CDR3 spells CASSLAIQGNTEAFF. The CDR3 DNA reads as TGTGCCAGCAGCCTAGCAATTCAGGGGAACACTGAAGCTTTCTTT.

The sample holds one count of this clone. This chain connects TRBV6-5 to TRBJ2-7, with TRBD1 identical over 10 bases. Germline CDR1 is MNHEY and CDR2 is SVGAGI. The CDR3 consists of 14 residues. V was clipped by 5 bases and J by 4 bases; unmatched bases: 5. This chain's CDR3 is CASSRRQGAYEQYF. The CDR3 nucleotides are TGTGCCAGCAGTAGAAGACAGGGGGCTTACGAGCAGTACTTC.

The chain carries TRBV5-1 and TRBJ1-2, with D perhaps TRBD1 (5 bases). The CDR3 runs 15 residues. V lost 1 base and J 7 bases, leaving 17 bases between the germline ends. In germline, CDR1 is SGHRS, CDR2 YFSETQ. The CDR3 DNA reads as TGCGCCAGCAGCTTGCCCTACGGGACGGCCACTGGCTACACCTTC. As protein: CASSLPYGTATGYTF.

CDR3 residues: CASSIFQSNEKLFF. The CDR3 DNA reads TGTGCCAGTAGTATCTTTCAAAGTAATGAAAAACTGTTTTTT. V gene TRBV19 combines with J gene TRBJ1-4; D gene unclear. This CDR3 comprises 14 residues. Germline V gives CDR1 LNHDA, CDR2 SQIVND (reference sequence). Trimming removed 3 bases at V and 4 bases at J, with 9 bases between.

This clone was detected only once. The rearrangement joins TRBV10-3 to TRBJ1-4; maybe TRBD1 (5 bases). The V end was cut by 0 bases, the J end by 7 bases, with 9 bases between. This CDR3 is built from 14 residues. The germline V gene has CDR1 ENHRY and CDR2 SYGVKD. CDR3 bases: TGTGCCATCAGTGAGTCAGCCGGGACTGAAAAACTGTTTTTT. Encoded protein: CAISESAGTEKLFF.

This clone was seen a few times. The sample has other DNA sequences that encode this CDR3 too. The chain recombines TRBV5-1 with TRBJ1-1; tentatively, D is TRBD1 (6 bases). Germline V CDR1 and CDR2: SGHRS, YFSETQ. CDR3 length equals 14 residues. Deletions cut 1 base from V and 1 base from J, with 8 bases between. The CDR3 sequence is CASSLTGTNTEAFF. CDR3 coding DNA: TGCGCCAGCAGCTTGACAGGGACGAACACTGAAGCTTTCTTT.

The chain carries TRBV6-4 and TRBJ1-5; D uncertain. V was clipped by 6 bases and J by 2 bases, with 11 bases between them. The germline V gene has CDR1 MRHNA and CDR2 SNTAGT. This CDR3 is built from 14 residues. The CDR3 DNA is TGTGCCAGCAGCAAGGAGGGTGGCAATCAGCCCCAGCATTTT. As protein: CASSKEGGNQPQHF.

CDR3 DNA: TGTGCCACCGAAGGGACAGGGAATAGCAATCAGCCCCAGCATTTT. Encoded protein: CATEGTGNSNQPQHF. The V call is TRBV15, the J call TRBJ1-5; TRBD1 matches 9 bases. The germline gives CDR1 LNHNV, CDR2 YYDKDF (reference sequence). V was clipped by 8 bases and J by 0 bases; unmatched bases: 5. The CDR3 runs to 15 residues.

The chain uses TRBV29-1 and TRBJ1-2, with unresolved D. Germline V CDR1 and CDR2: SQVTM, ANQGSEA. The CDR3 sequence is 15 residues long. V was shortened by 1 base and J by 0 bases, with 12 bases between the two germline ends. CDR3 region: CSVEGSTDTNYGYTF. The CDR3 DNA is TGCAGCGTTGAAGGTTCAACAGACACTAACTATGGCTACACCTTC.